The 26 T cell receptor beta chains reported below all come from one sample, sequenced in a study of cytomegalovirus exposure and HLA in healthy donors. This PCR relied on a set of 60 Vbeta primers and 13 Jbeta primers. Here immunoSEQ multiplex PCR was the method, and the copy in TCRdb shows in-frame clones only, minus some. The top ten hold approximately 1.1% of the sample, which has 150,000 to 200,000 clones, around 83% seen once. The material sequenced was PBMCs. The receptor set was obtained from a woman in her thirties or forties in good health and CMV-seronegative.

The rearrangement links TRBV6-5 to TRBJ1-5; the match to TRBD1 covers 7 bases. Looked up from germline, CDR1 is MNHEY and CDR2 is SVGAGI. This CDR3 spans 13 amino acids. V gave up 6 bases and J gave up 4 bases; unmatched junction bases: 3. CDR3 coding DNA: TGTGCCAGCAGGGGGGACAGAAATCAGCCCCAGCATTTT. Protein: CASRGDRNQPQHF.

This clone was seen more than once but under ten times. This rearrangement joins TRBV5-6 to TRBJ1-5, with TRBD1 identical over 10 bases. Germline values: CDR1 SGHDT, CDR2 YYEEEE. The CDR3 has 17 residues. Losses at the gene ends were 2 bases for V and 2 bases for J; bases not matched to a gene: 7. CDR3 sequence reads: CASSFTGTGDRNQPQHF. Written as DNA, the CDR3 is TGTGCCAGCAGCTTTACCGGGACAGGGGATCGCAATCAGCCCCAGCATTTT. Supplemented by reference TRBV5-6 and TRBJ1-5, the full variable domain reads DAGVTQSPTHLIKTRGQQVTLRCSPKSGHDTVSWYQQALGQGPQFIFQYYEEEERQRGNFPDRFSGHQFPNYSSELNVNALLLGDSALYLCASSFTGTGDRNQPQHFGDGTRLSIL.

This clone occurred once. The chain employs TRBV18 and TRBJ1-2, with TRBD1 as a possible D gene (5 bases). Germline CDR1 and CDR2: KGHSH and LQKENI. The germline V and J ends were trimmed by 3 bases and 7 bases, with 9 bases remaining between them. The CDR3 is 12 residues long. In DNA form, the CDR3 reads TGTGCCAGCTCACCTGGGGGGTTTGGCTACACCTTC. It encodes CASSPGGFGYTF. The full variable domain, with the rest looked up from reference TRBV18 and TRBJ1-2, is NAGVMQNPRHLVRRRGQEARLRCSPMKGHSHVYWYRQLPEEGLKFMVYLQKENIIDESGMPKERFSAEFPKEGPSILRIQQVVRGDSAAYFCASSPGGFGYTFGSGTRLTVV.

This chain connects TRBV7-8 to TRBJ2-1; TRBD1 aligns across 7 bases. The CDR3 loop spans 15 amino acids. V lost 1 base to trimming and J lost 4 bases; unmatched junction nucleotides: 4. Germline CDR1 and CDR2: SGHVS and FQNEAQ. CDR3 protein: CASSLVGTAYNEQFF. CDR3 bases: TGTGCCAGCAGCTTAGTTGGGACAGCTTACAATGAGCAGTTCTTC.

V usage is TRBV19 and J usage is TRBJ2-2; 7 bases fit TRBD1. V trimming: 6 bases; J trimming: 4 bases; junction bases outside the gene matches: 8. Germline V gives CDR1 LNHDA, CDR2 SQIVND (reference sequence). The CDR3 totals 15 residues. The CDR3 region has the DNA TGTGCCAGTAGACAGGGGCAGGGTAGCACCGGGGAGCTGTTTTTT. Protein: CASRQGQGSTGELFF.

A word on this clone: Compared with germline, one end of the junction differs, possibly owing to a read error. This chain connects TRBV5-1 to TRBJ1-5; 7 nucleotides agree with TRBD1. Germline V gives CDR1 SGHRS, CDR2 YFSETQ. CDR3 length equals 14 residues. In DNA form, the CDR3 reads TGCGCCAGCAGCTTGCAGGGGGGTATGGAGCCTGCGTCTTTT. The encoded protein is CASSLQGGMEPASF.

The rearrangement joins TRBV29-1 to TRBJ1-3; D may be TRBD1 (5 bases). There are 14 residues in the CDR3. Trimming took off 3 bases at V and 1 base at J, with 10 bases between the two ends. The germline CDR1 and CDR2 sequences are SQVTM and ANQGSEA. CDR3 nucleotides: TGCAGCGTTGACTTATCAGGGTCTGGAAACACCATATATTTT. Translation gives CSVDLSGSGNTIYF. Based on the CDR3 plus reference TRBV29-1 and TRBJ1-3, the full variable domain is SAVISQKPSRDICQRGTSLTIQCQVDSQVTMMFWYRQQPGQSLTLIATANQGSEATYESGFVIDKFPISRPNLTFSTLTVSNMSPEDSSIYLCSVDLSGSGNTIYFGEGSWLTVV.

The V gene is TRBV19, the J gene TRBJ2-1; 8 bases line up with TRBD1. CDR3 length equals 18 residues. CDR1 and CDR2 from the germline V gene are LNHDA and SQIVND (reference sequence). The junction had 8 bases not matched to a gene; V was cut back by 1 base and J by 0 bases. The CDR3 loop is CASSIVPRGQTSYNEQFF. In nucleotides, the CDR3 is TGTGCCAGTAGTATAGTACCCAGGGGGCAAACCTCCTACAATGAGCAGTTCTTC.

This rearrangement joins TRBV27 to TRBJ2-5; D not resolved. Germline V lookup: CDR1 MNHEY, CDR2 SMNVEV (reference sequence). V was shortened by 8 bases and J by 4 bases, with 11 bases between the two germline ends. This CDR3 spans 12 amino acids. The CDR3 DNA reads TGTGCCAGCTCGTCGGTCGGAGAGACCCAGTACTTC. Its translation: CASSSVGETQYF.

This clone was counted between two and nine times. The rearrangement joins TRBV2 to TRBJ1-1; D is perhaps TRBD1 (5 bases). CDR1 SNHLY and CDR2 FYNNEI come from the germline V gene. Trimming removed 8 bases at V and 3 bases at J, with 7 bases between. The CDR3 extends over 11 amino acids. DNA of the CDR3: TGTGCCAGCCTAGGGGACACTGAAGCTTTCTTT. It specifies CASLGDTEAFF.

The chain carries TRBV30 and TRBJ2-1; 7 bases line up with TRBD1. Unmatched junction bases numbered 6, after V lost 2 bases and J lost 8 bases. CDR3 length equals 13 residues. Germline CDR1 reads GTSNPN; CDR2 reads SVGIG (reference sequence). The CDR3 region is CAWSPTGVHEQFF. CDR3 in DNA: TGTGCCTGGAGTCCTACAGGGGTCCATGAGCAGTTCTTC.

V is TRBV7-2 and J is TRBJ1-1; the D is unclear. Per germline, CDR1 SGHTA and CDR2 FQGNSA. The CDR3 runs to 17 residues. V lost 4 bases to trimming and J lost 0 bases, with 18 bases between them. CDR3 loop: CASSSRKRTPVNTEAFF. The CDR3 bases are TGTGCCAGCAGCTCCCGGAAGCGGACGCCTGTGAACACTGAAGCTTTCTTT.

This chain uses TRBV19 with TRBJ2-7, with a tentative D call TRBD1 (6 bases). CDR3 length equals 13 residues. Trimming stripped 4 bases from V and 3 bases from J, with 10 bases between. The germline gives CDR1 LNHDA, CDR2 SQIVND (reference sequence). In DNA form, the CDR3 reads TGTGCCAGTAGTAGGGACATTTTCTACGAGCAGTACTTC. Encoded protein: CASSRDIFYEQYF.

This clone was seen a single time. CDR3 bases: TGCGCCAGCAGCCACCCATCGGGGGGAGGGGCGGATGAGCAGTTCTTC. Translating it yields CASSHPSGGGADEQFF. The J gene is TRBJ2-1, the V gene TRBV4-3, with 7 nucleotides matching TRBD2. Germline V gives CDR1 LGHNA, CDR2 YSLEER. The CDR3 runs to 16 residues. Trimming removed 3 bases from V and 8 bases from J; junction bases left unmatched: 13.

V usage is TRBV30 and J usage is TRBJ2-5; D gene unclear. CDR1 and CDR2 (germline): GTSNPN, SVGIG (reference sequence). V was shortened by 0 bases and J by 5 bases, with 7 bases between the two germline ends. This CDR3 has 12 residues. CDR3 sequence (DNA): TGTGCCTGGAGTGTTTCTTCTGAGACCCAGTACTTC. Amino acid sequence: CAWSVSSETQYF.

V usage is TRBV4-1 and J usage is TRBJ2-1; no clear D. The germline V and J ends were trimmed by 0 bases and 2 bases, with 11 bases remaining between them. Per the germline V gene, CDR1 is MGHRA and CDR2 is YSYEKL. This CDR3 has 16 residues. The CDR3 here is CASSQDPSSAYNEQFF. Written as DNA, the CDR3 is TGCGCCAGCAGCCAAGACCCTTCTTCGGCCTACAATGAGCAGTTCTTC.

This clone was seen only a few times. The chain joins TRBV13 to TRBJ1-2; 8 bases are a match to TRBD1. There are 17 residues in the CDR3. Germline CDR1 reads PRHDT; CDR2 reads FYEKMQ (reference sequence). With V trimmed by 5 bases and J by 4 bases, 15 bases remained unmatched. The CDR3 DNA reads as TGTGCCAGCAGCATAAGACAGGGGAGCGACGTCGCCTATGGCTACACCTTC. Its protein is CASSIRQGSDVAYGYTF.

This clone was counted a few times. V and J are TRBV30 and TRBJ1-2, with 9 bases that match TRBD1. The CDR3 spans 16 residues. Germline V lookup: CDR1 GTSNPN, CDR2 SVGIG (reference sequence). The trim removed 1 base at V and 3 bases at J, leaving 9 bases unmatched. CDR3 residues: CAWSGGLRDRDYGYTF. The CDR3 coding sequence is TGTGCCTGGAGTGGGGGACTACGGGACAGGGACTATGGCTACACCTTC.

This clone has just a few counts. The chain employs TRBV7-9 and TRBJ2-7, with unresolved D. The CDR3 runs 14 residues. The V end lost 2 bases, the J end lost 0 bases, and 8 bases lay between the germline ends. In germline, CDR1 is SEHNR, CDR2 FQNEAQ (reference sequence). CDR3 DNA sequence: TGTGCCAGCAGCTTAATGGGCAACTCCTACGAGCAGTACTTC. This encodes CASSLMGNSYEQYF.

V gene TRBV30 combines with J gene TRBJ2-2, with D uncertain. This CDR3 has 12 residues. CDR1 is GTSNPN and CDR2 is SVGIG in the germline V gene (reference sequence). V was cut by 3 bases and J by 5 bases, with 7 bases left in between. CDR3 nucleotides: TGTGCCTGGAGCGCGGTGACCGGGGAGCTGTTTTTT. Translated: CAWSAVTGELFF.

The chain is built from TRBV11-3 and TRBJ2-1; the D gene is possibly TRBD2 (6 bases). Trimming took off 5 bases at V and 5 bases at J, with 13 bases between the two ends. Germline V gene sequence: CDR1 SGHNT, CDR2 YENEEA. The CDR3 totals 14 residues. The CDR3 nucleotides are TGTGCCAGCAGCCAAAGCGGGCCGAACAATGAGCAGTTCTTC. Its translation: CASSQSGPNNEQFF.

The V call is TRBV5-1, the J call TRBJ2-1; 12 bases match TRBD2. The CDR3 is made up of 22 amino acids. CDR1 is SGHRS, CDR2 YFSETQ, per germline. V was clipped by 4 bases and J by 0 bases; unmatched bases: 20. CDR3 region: CASSLIPGTSGFRSSSYNEQFF. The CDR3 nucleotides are TGCGCCAGCAGCCTCATTCCCGGGACTAGCGGGTTTAGATCGAGCTCCTACAATGAGCAGTTCTTC.

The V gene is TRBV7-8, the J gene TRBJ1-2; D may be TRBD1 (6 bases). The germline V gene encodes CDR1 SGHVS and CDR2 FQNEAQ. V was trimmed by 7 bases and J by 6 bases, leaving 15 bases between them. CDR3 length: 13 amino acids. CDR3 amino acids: CASTTSGVDGYTF. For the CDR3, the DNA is TGTGCCAGCACCACGTCAGGGGTAGATGGCTACACCTTC.

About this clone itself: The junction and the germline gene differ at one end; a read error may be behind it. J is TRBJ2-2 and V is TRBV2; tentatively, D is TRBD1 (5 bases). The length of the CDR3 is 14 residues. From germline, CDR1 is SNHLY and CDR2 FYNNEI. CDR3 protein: CASTEQAYTGELFF. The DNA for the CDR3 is TGTGCCAGCACTGAACAGGCTTACACCGGGGAGCTGTTTTTT. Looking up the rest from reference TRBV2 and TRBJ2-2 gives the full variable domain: EPEVTQTPSHQVTQMGQEVILRCVPISNHLYFYWYRQILGQKVEFLVSFYNNEISEKSEIFDDQFSVERPDGSNFTLKIRSTKLEDSAMYFCASTEQAYTGELFFGEGSRLTVL.

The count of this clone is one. The chain's CDR3 is CASSYSAARTYEQYF. In DNA, the CDR3 is TGTGCCAGCAGTTACTCAGCCGCACGCACCTACGAGCAGTACTTC. The chain employs TRBV6-5 and TRBJ2-7, with D uncertain. Trimming removed 0 bases at V and 2 bases at J, with 11 bases between. The CDR3 covers 15 residues. Germline CDR1 and CDR2: MNHEY and SVGAGI.

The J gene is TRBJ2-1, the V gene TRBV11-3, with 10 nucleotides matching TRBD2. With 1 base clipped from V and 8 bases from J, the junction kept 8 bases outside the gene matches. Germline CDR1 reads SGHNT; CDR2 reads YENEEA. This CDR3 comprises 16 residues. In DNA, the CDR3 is TGTGCCAGCAGCTTAGTGCTAGCGGGAGAGTCCGATGAGCAGTTCTTC. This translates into CASSLVLAGESDEQFF.